These 26 T cell receptor beta chains share one sample of origin, sequenced in a study of shared clonotypes between healthy human individuals. Some clones are missing from TCRdb's copy, which holds only in-frame ones; the method was immunoSEQ multiplex PCR. The data show around 340,000 clones, around 70% seen once. The specimen sequenced was memory CD4+ T cells sorted from blood. The subset was: CD45RA-negative fraction. The receptors stem from a man aged 25 to 40 in good health.

This chain links TRBV5-6 with TRBJ2-3, with TRBD2 as a possible D gene (6 bases). Trimming removed 2 bases from V and 1 base from J, with 14 bases in between. Germline values: CDR1 SGHDT, CDR2 YYEEEE. The CDR3 covers 16 residues. As DNA, the CDR3 is TGTGCCAGCAGCTTAGCGCGGGAACTCCGCACAGATACGCAGTATTTT. Translation gives CASSLARELRTDTQYF.

V and J are TRBV10-1 and TRBJ1-1; D is unclear. This CDR3 region has 13 residues. V lost 2 bases, J lost 3 bases, and 7 bases lay in between. CDR1 is WNHNN, CDR2 SYGVQD, per germline (reference sequence). CDR3 loop: CASSEDGYTEAFF. The CDR3 DNA reads TGCGCCAGCAGTGAGGACGGGTACACTGAAGCTTTCTTT.

The chain links TRBV7-3 to TRBJ2-7, with D perhaps TRBD2 (6 bases). CDR3 length: 16 amino acids. Trimming removed 8 bases at V and 6 bases at J, with 26 bases between. CDR1 is SGHTA, CDR2 FQGTGA, per germline. The CDR3 sequence: CASRGTALSLIFEQYF. CDR3 sequence (DNA): TGTGCCAGCCGCGGGACCGCACTAAGCTTAATCTTCGAGCAGTACTTC. Full variable domain (outside the CDR3, taken from reference TRBV7-3 and TRBJ2-7): GAGVSQTPSNKVTEKGKYVELRCDPISGHTALYWYRQSLGQGPEFLIYFQGTGAADDSGLPNDRFFAVRPEGSVSTLKIQRTERGDSAVYLCASRGTALSLIFEQYFGPGTRLTVT.

The chain has TRBV4-3 and TRBJ2-3; TRBD1 is a possible D gene (6 bases). Germline loops: CDR1 LGHNA, CDR2 YSLEER. The ends were cut back, 1 base at V and 4 bases at J, with 18 bases in the middle. There are 17 residues in the CDR3. The CDR3, as DNA: TGCGCCAGCAGCCAAGGTTTCAGGGGTTACTTACCAGATACGCAGTATTTT. This encodes CASSQGFRGYLPDTQYF.

The chain couples TRBV18 to TRBJ2-7; TRBD2 matches at 7 bases. With the DNA end fitting TRBJ2-5 better, the J assignment may be wrong. Germline V CDR1 and CDR2: KGHSH, LQKENI. The CDR3 totals 14 residues. In nucleotides, the CDR3 is TGTGCCAGCTCACCACCGACTAGCCGGGAGACCCAGTACTTC. Its translation is CASSPPTSRETQYF.

This clone was detected many times. The rearrangement links TRBV7-9 to TRBJ2-7; 10 bases map to TRBD2. CDR1 and CDR2 (germline): SEHNR, FQNEAQ (reference sequence). CDR3 size: 14 residues. With V trimmed by 5 bases and J by 4 bases, 5 bases remained unmatched. CDR3 loop: CASSPSGRRYEQYF. DNA for the CDR3: TGTGCCAGCAGCCCTAGCGGGAGAAGGTACGAGCAGTACTTC. The full variable domain, rest sourced from reference TRBV7-9 and TRBJ2-7, is DTGVSQNPRHKITKRGQNVTFRCDPISEHNRLYWYRQTLGQGPEFLTYFQNEAQLEKSRLLSDRFSAERPKGSFSTLEIQRTEQGDSAMYLCASSPSGRRYEQYFGPGTRLTVT.

This chain uses TRBV10-2 with TRBJ1-1, with 8 positions matching TRBD1. The CDR3 consists of 12 residues. J lost 6 bases, V lost 3 bases, and 0 bases had no gene match. Germline V gene sequence: CDR1 WSHSY, CDR2 SAAADI. The DNA for the CDR3 is TGCGCCAGCAGTGACAGGGGGCCTGAAGCTTTCTTT. This encodes CASSDRGPEAFF.

The CDR3 DNA reads TGTGCCAGCAGCTCTTCGACAGGTAACACTGAAGCTTTCTTT. Translation: CASSSSTGNTEAFF. The V call is TRBV7-6, the J call TRBJ1-1, with D possibly matching TRBD1 (6 bases). The CDR3 runs 14 residues. Trimming left V 4 bases short and J 2 bases short, with 11 bases between. Germline V gene lookup returns CDR1 SGHVS and CDR2 FNYEAQ.

This clone has a handful of counts. This chain connects TRBV19 to TRBJ1-2; 9 bases match TRBD1. CDR1 is LNHDA, CDR2 SQIVND, per germline (reference sequence). V lost 8 bases to trimming and J lost 5 bases; unmatched junction nucleotides: 12. CDR3 length: 15 residues. This CDR3 reads CASGRGTGINYGYTF. In DNA, the CDR3 is TGTGCCAGTGGACGAGGGACAGGGATAAATTATGGCTACACCTTC.

This clone was observed many times. The rearrangement joins TRBV9 to TRBJ2-1; D not resolved. Trimming removed 0 bases from V and 0 bases from J, with 7 bases in between. Germline CDR1 reads SGDLS; CDR2 reads YYNGEE. The CDR3 loop spans 15 amino acids. CDR3 in DNA: TGTGCCAGCAGCGTAGTACCAAACTCCTACAATGAGCAGTTCTTC. The encoded protein is CASSVVPNSYNEQFF.

This clone was counted a few times. This chain joins TRBV5-4 and TRBJ2-7, with 8 bases lining up with TRBD1. V was clipped by 4 bases and J by 6 bases; unmatched bases: 6. Germline CDR1 is SGHNT and CDR2 is YYREEE (reference sequence). The CDR3 extends over 13 amino acids. The chain's CDR3 is CASSGDRGSEQYF. In DNA form, the CDR3 reads TGTGCCAGCAGCGGAGACAGGGGATCCGAGCAGTACTTC.

This clone was seen only a few times. The rearrangement uses TRBV20-1 and TRBJ2-5; D is uncertain. Per the germline V gene, CDR1 is DFQATT and CDR2 is SNEGSKA (reference sequence). This CDR3 comprises 11 residues. The ends were cut back, 6 bases at V and 0 bases at J, with 5 bases in the middle. The CDR3 DNA sequence: TGCAGTGCACACCACCAAGAGACCCAGTACTTC. The encoded protein is CSAHHQETQYF.

This chain links TRBV10-1 with TRBJ1-2; D unclear. There are 15 residues in the CDR3. Germline V gene lookup returns CDR1 WNHNN and CDR2 SYGVQD (reference sequence). Trimming took 2 bases from V and 4 from J, leaving 14 bases between them. The CDR3 nucleotides read TGCGCCAGCAGTGAGGGTCCGGGCGAGGGCTATGGCTACACCTTC. It translates to CASSEGPGEGYGYTF.

The chain has TRBV5-4 and TRBJ2-7, with D perhaps matching TRBD2 (6 bases). CDR1 SGHNT and CDR2 YYREEE come from the germline V gene (reference sequence). The CDR3 consists of 15 residues. The V gene lost 0 bases and the J gene lost 7 bases, with 17 bases spanning the gap. CDR3 DNA: TGTGCCAGCAGCTTGGAAGCAAGACTAGGGGAAGAGCAGTACTTC. It encodes CASSLEARLGEEQYF. The full variable domain, its missing parts supplied by reference TRBV5-4 and TRBJ2-7, is ETGVTQSPTHLIKTRGQQVTLRCSSQSGHNTVSWYQQALGQGPQFIFQYYREEENGRGNFPPRFSGLQFPNYSSELNVNALELDDSALYLCASSLEARLGEEQYFGPGTRLTVT.

The chain employs TRBV18 and TRBJ1-1; TRBD1 agrees at 7 bases. V trimming: 1 base; J trimming: 3 bases; junction bases outside the gene matches: 5. The CDR3 spans 15 residues. Per the germline V gene, CDR1 is KGHSH and CDR2 is LQKENI. This chain's CDR3 is CASSPRAGGDTEAFF. CDR3 DNA sequence: TGTGCCAGCTCACCACGAGCAGGGGGGGACACTGAAGCTTTCTTT.

The chain uses TRBV7-9 and TRBJ2-5; 9 bases are shared with TRBD1. This CDR3 contains 14 residues. Looked up from germline, CDR1 is SEHNR and CDR2 is FQNEAQ (reference sequence). With 6 bases clipped from V and 5 bases from J, the junction kept 7 bases outside the gene matches. The CDR3 is CASRIGQGLETQYF. In DNA, the CDR3 is TGTGCCAGCAGAATCGGACAGGGGTTGGAGACCCAGTACTTC.

This clone was observed a handful of times. The chain joins TRBV18 to TRBJ2-1; D is perhaps TRBD2 (5 bases). The V end was cut by 2 bases, the J end by 4 bases, with 18 bases between. From germline, CDR1 is KGHSH and CDR2 LQKENI. The CDR3 is made up of 17 amino acids. The chain's CDR3 is CASSPIASLAEYNEQFF. CDR3 DNA: TGTGCCAGCTCACCAATCGCGAGTCTAGCAGAATACAATGAGCAGTTCTTC.

In its sample, this clone was seen a few times. The chain has TRBV7-2 and TRBJ2-2; 8 nucleotides match TRBD2. The germline gives CDR1 SGHTA, CDR2 FQGNSA. The CDR3 has 16 residues. V lost 1 base to trimming and J lost 2 bases; unmatched junction nucleotides: 3. The chain's CDR3 is CASSLVAGGNTGELFF. DNA of the CDR3: TGTGCCAGCAGCTTAGTTGCGGGAGGCAACACCGGGGAGCTGTTTTTT. Full variable domain (missing parts from reference TRBV7-2 and TRBJ2-2): GAGVSQSPSNKVTEKGKDVELRCDPISGHTALYWYRQSLGQGLEFLIYFQGNSAPDKSGLPSDRFSAERTGGSVSTLTIQRTQQEDSAVYLCASSLVAGGNTGELFFGEGSRLTVL.

This clone showed up just a few times. This chain uses TRBV6-5 with TRBJ2-1; 9 bases are a match to TRBD2. Germline V gene lookup returns CDR1 MNHEY and CDR2 SVGAGI. This CDR3 is 15 amino acids long. V lost 8 bases to trimming and J lost 3 bases; unmatched junction nucleotides: 8. As DNA, the CDR3 is TGTGCCAGCCGGAGCGGGAGGTCTTTCTACAATGAGCAGTTCTTC. Translation gives CASRSGRSFYNEQFF.

The CDR3 DNA is TGTGCCAGCAGCCGATTCGAGGGGAACACTGAAGCTTTCTTT. Its protein product is CASSRFEGNTEAFF. This sequence joins TRBV7-6 and TRBJ1-1; D is uncertain. Per germline, CDR1 SGHVS and CDR2 FNYEAQ. Trimming removed 5 bases from V and 1 base from J, with 11 bases in between. The CDR3 length is 14 residues.

With regard to this clone: The junction shows a germline mismatch at one end, possibly a read error. The chain recombines TRBV2 with TRBJ2-7; D gene ambiguous. Germline assignment: CDR1 SNHLY and CDR2 FYNNEI. The CDR3 covers 11 residues. For the CDR3, the DNA is TGTGCCAGCAGTGAATGGCCACCTGTCAACTTC. Its protein is CASSEWPPVNF.

The gene calls are TRBV5-5 and TRBJ2-1; 11 bases align to TRBD2. V gave up 2 bases and J gave up 7 bases; unmatched junction bases: 2. The CDR3 runs 14 residues. Germline CDR1 is SGHKS and CDR2 is YYEKEE (reference sequence). CDR3 bases: TGTGCCAGCAGCTTAACTAGCGGGAGAAATGAGCAGTTCTTC. It codes for CASSLTSGRNEQFF.

V usage is TRBV29-1 and J usage is TRBJ2-2; 7 bases align to TRBD2. The CDR3 consists of 13 residues. Germline CDR1 and CDR2: SQVTM and ANQGSEA. CDR3 in amino acids: CGCRDYPEGELFF. The CDR3 nucleotides are TGCGGCTGCCGGGACTACCCGGAAGGGGAGCTGTTTTTT.

The chain combines TRBV5-5 with TRBJ2-7, with D tentatively TRBD1 (6 bases). Trimming cost V 2 bases and J 2 bases, with 8 bases left between them. From germline, CDR1 is SGHKS and CDR2 YYEKEE (reference sequence). CDR3 length equals 13 residues. In nucleotides, the CDR3 is TGTGCCAGCAGCTTAACAGGGACCTACGAGCAGTACTTC. It encodes CASSLTGTYEQYF.

This chain joins TRBV5-4 and TRBJ1-3, with D possibly TRBD1 on 5 matching bases. Germline V gene lookup returns CDR1 SGHNT and CDR2 YYREEE (reference sequence). This CDR3 is built from 14 residues. Between the trimmed V and J ends, which lost 3 bases and 4 bases, there was a span of 11 bases. CDR3 DNA: TGTGCCAGCAGCTGGGGGGTTACAGGAAACACCATATATTTT. Translation: CASSWGVTGNTIYF. The whole variable domain, remainder taken from reference TRBV5-4 and TRBJ1-3, is ETGVTQSPTHLIKTRGQQVTLRCSSQSGHNTVSWYQQALGQGPQFIFQYYREEENGRGNFPPRFSGLQFPNYSSELNVNALELDDSALYLCASSWGVTGNTIYFGEGSWLTVV.

This sequence joins TRBV7-8 and TRBJ1-4; TRBD1 might be the D (5 bases). The CDR3 length is 12 residues. V was trimmed by 3 bases and J by 13 bases, leaving 12 bases between them. Germline V gene lookup returns CDR1 SGHVS and CDR2 FQNEAQ. CDR3 residues: CASSLSAGRLFF. The CDR3 region has the DNA TGTGCCAGCAGCTTGTCCGCAGGGCGACTGTTTTTT.